A few counts support the clone carrying this T cell receptor (beta chain). Its antigen is unidentified. The CDR3 is made up of 17 amino acids. The junction had 9 bases not matched to a gene; V was cut back by 3 bases and J by 5 bases. In germline, CDR1 is MDHEN, CDR2 SYDVKM. This record belongs to a study of T cells in Graves' hyperthyroidism and ophthalmopathy. Study-level background: It was at initial diagnosis, before any treatment, that peripheral blood was collected.

Amplified regions were TCR beta CDR3 sequences from RNA transcripts. In the first-round RT-PCR of the TCR CDR3, the HTBI primer set was used. Via MiXCR, TCRdb re-called the multiplex PCR reads, giving one row per CDR3 protein. The sample records 530,000 or so distinct CDR3 sequences, 17% being singletons. Whole-study results and caveats: A model built on 13 V-J features separated ophthalmopathy from stable hyperthyroidism.

Diagnostic decisions used clinical symptoms, serum thyroxine and TRAb, thyroid ultrasound and orbital computed tomography. The clonotype was recovered from a woman under 30 with Graves' ophthalmopathy. Specimen: blood. The V and J genes are TRBV28 and TRBJ2-7; TRBD2 agrees at 14 bases. The CDR3, as DNA: TGTGCCAGCAGTTTTCCCGGGACTAGCGGGAGAAAAGACGAGCAGTACTTC. Translating gives CASSFPGTSGRKDEQYF.